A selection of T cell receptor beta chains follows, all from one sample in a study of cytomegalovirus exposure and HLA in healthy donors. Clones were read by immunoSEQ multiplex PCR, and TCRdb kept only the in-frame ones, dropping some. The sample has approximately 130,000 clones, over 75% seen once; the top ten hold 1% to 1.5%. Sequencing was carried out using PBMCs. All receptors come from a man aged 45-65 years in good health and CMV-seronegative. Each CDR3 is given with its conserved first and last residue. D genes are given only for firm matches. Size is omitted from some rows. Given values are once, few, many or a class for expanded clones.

cdr3_aa: CASSPVLGARSNEQFF
cdr3_nt: TGTGCCAGCAGCCCCGTTCTGGGGGCCCGGTCCAATGAGCAGTTCTTC
d_call: NA
j_call: TRBJ2-1
v_call: TRBV28
clone_size: NA

cdr3_aa: CASRPRLDQPQHF
cdr3_nt: TGTGCCAGCAGACCAAGACTCGATCAGCCCCAGCATTTT
d_call: NA
j_call: TRBJ1-5
v_call: TRBV6-5
clone_size: NA

cdr3_aa: CASSTSGTGGEKLFF
cdr3_nt: TGCGCCAGCAGCACATCCGGGACAGGGGGTGAAAAACTGTTTTTT
d_call: TRBD1
j_call: TRBJ1-4
v_call: TRBV5-1
clone_size: NA

cdr3_aa: CASSLDLETGELFF
cdr3_nt: TGTGCCAGCAGCTTAGATCTTGAGACCGGGGAGCTGTTTTTT
d_call: NA
j_call: TRBJ2-2
v_call: TRBV11-2
clone_size: NA

cdr3_aa: CASRTQGAGNIQYF
cdr3_nt: TGTGCCAGCAGGACCCAGGGGGCTGGAAACATTCAGTACTTC
d_call: TRBD1
j_call: TRBJ2-4
v_call: TRBV28
clone_size: NA

cdr3_aa: CSAKRDYEQYF
cdr3_nt: TGCAGCGCTAAAAGAGACTACGAGCAGTACTTC
d_call: NA
j_call: TRBJ2-7
v_call: TRBV20-1
clone_size: NA

cdr3_aa: CSVSPGTGFNEQFF
cdr3_nt: TGCAGCGTCTCCCCCGGGACAGGGTTCAATGAGCAGTTCTTC
d_call: TRBD1
j_call: TRBJ2-1
v_call: TRBV29-1
clone_size: NA

cdr3_aa: CASGTGASVNEQFF
cdr3_nt: TGTGCCAGCGGAACAGGGGCCAGCGTTAATGAGCAGTTCTTC
d_call: TRBD1
j_call: TRBJ2-1
v_call: TRBV9
clone_size: NA

cdr3_aa: CASSLVYEGEQYF
cdr3_nt: TGTGCCAGTAGTTTAGTGTACGAGGGCGAGCAGTACTTC
d_call: NA
j_call: TRBJ2-7
v_call: TRBV19
clone_size: NA

cdr3_aa: CASSLVWRATYEQYF
cdr3_nt: TGTGCCAGCAGCTTAGTTTGGCGGGCCACCTACGAGCAGTACTTC
d_call: NA
j_call: TRBJ2-7
v_call: TRBV7-2
clone_size: once

cdr3_aa: CASSLNAGPSLTEAFF
cdr3_nt: TGTGCCAGCAGTTTAAATGCAGGGCCGTCCCTCACTGAAGCTTTCTTT
d_call: NA
j_call: TRBJ1-1
v_call: TRBV28
clone_size: NA

cdr3_aa: CAVRPGQGDTGELFF
cdr3_nt: TGTGCCGTACGCCCGGGACAGGGTGACACCGGGGAGCTGTTTTTT
d_call: TRBD1
j_call: TRBJ2-2
v_call: TRBV10-3
clone_size: NA

cdr3_aa: CASSLAGAQETQYF
cdr3_nt: TGCGCCAGCAGCTTGGCCGGAGCCCAAGAGACCCAGTACTTC
d_call: NA
j_call: TRBJ2-5
v_call: TRBV5-1
clone_size: NA

cdr3_aa: CASSFNREETQYF
cdr3_nt: TGTGCCAGCAGCTTCAACAGAGAAGAGACCCAGTACTTC
d_call: NA
j_call: TRBJ2-5
v_call: TRBV7-6
clone_size: NA

cdr3_aa: CASSPGTGDEKLFF
cdr3_nt: TGTGCCAGCTCACCTGGGACAGGGGATGAAAAACTGTTTTTT
d_call: TRBD1
j_call: TRBJ1-4
v_call: TRBV18
clone_size: NA

cdr3_aa: CASSLTSGQANQPQHF
cdr3_nt: TGTGCCAGCAGTTTAACCTCGGGACAGGCGAATCAGCCCCAGCATTTT
d_call: TRBD1
j_call: TRBJ1-5
v_call: TRBV28
clone_size: few

cdr3_aa: CASSLDGETQYF
cdr3_nt: TGTGCCAGCAGCTTAGACGGGGAGACCCAGTACTTC
d_call: NA
j_call: TRBJ2-5
v_call: TRBV11-2
clone_size: NA

cdr3_aa: CASSQGLAGGDEQFF
cdr3_nt: TGCGCCAGCAGCCAAGGACTAGCGGGAGGAGATGAGCAGTTCTTC
d_call: TRBD2
j_call: TRBJ2-1
v_call: TRBV4-3
clone_size: few

cdr3_aa: CASSPSGGTGNTIYF
cdr3_nt: TGTGCCAGCAGCCCCTCGGGGGGAACTGGAAACACCATATATTTT
d_call: NA
j_call: TRBJ1-3
v_call: TRBV7-9
clone_size: once

cdr3_aa: CASRIATRAGELFF
cdr3_nt: TGTGCCAGCAGGATCGCTACTAGAGCCGGGGAGCTGTTTTTT
d_call: NA
j_call: TRBJ2-2
v_call: TRBV6-5
clone_size: once

cdr3_aa: CASSQVGTGEETQYF
cdr3_nt: TGCGCCAGCAGCCAAGTCGGGACAGGGGAAGAGACCCAGTACTTC
d_call: TRBD1
j_call: TRBJ2-5
v_call: TRBV4-3
clone_size: NA

cdr3_aa: CASSPGTGEDTQYF
cdr3_nt: TGTGCCAGCTCACCGGGAACGGGGGAAGATACGCAGTATTTT
d_call: NA
j_call: TRBJ2-3
v_call: TRBV18
clone_size: NA

cdr3_aa: CASSYGVTQYF
cdr3_nt: TGTGCCAGCAGCTACGGTGTGACCCAGTACTTC
d_call: NA
j_call: TRBJ2-5
v_call: TRBV7-6
clone_size: NA

cdr3_aa: CASSLSGGGRDRAFF
cdr3_nt: TGCGCCAGCAGCTTGAGTGGCGGGGGGCGAGATCGAGCTTTCTTT
d_call: NA
j_call: TRBJ1-1
v_call: TRBV5-1
clone_size: NA

cdr3_aa: CASSYRDRGYSDTQYF
cdr3_nt: TGTGCCAGCAGTTACCGGGACAGGGGTTATTCGGATACGCAGTATTTT
d_call: TRBD1
j_call: TRBJ2-3
v_call: TRBV2
clone_size: NA

cdr3_aa: CASSPSSGLTDTQYF
cdr3_nt: TGCGCCAGCAGCCCCTCTAGCGGGCTAACAGATACGCAGTATTTT
d_call: TRBD2
j_call: TRBJ2-3
v_call: TRBV5-1
clone_size: NA

cdr3_aa: CASSLSRELNEQFF
cdr3_nt: TGTGCCAGCAGTTTGTCCAGGGAATTGAATGAGCAGTTCTTC
d_call: NA
j_call: TRBJ2-1
v_call: TRBV27
clone_size: NA

cdr3_aa: CASSIEGGNPLLKANVLTF
cdr3_nt: TGTGCCAGTAGTATAGAGGGCGGGAACCCCCTCCTGAAGGCCAACGTCCTGACTTTC
d_call: NA
j_call: TRBJ2-6
v_call: TRBV19
clone_size: NA

cdr3_aa: CARSQGQGTGELFF
cdr3_nt: TGTGCCAGAAGCCAGGGACAGGGGACCGGGGAGCTGTTTTTT
d_call: TRBD1
j_call: TRBJ2-2
v_call: TRBV5-3
clone_size: few

cdr3_aa: CASSSGIIYEQYF
cdr3_nt: TGTGCCAGCAGTAGCGGGATCATCTACGAGCAGTACTTC
d_call: NA
j_call: TRBJ2-7
v_call: TRBV21-1
clone_size: NA

cdr3_aa: CSMAQGTSTTNEKLFF
cdr3_nt: TGCAGCATGGCACAGGGGACTTCTACAACTAATGAAAAACTGTTTTTT
d_call: TRBD1
j_call: TRBJ1-4
v_call: TRBV29-1
clone_size: NA

cdr3_aa: CASSLDGQTNYGYTF
cdr3_nt: TGTGCCAGCAGCTTAGACGGACAGACTAACTATGGCTACACCTTC
d_call: NA
j_call: TRBJ1-2
v_call: TRBV11-2
clone_size: few

cdr3_aa: CSVGPAGLGTEAFF
cdr3_nt: TGCAGCGTTGGGCCGGCAGGGTTAGGGACTGAAGCTTTCTTT
d_call: NA
j_call: TRBJ1-1
v_call: TRBV29-1
clone_size: NA

cdr3_aa: CATSFASGSYEQYF
cdr3_nt: TGTGCCACCAGTTTTGCGAGCGGGAGCTACGAGCAGTACTTC
d_call: TRBD2
j_call: TRBJ2-7
v_call: TRBV15
clone_size: NA

cdr3_aa: CASSRHWGGGPAGELFF
cdr3_nt: TGTGCCAGCAGTAGACATTGGGGAGGGGGGCCGGCCGGGGAGCTGTTTTTT
d_call: NA
j_call: TRBJ2-2
v_call: TRBV25-1
clone_size: NA

cdr3_aa: CASTDRGRSTDTQYF
cdr3_nt: TGTGCCAGCACCGACAGGGGCCGTAGCACAGATACGCAGTATTTT
d_call: TRBD1
j_call: TRBJ2-3
v_call: TRBV6-5
clone_size: NA

cdr3_aa: CASSRTGGNQPQHF
cdr3_nt: TGTGCCAGCAGTAGGACAGGGGGCAATCAGCCCCAGCATTTT
d_call: TRBD1
j_call: TRBJ1-5
v_call: TRBV6-5
clone_size: NA

cdr3_aa: CASSLLQGWRANYGYTF
cdr3_nt: TGCGCCAGCAGCTTATTGCAGGGCTGGAGGGCTAACTATGGCTACACCTTC
d_call: NA
j_call: TRBJ1-2
v_call: TRBV7-6
clone_size: NA

cdr3_aa: CASSKGLAGERVF
cdr3_nt: TGTGCCAGCAGTAAGGGACTAGCGGGAGAGAGGGTCTTC
d_call: TRBD2
j_call: TRBJ2-1
v_call: TRBV6-5
clone_size: NA